These 5 T cell receptor beta chains share one sample of origin, sequenced in a study of T cell changes during pregnancy in multiple sclerosis. Measured with immunoSEQ multiplex PCR; TCRdb has only the in-frame clones, and not every one. The sample carries under 95,000 clones, around 92% recorded once. Sequencing was performed on peripheral blood, taken after pregnancy. These receptors were obtained from a female donor with multiple sclerosis, enrolled in a pregnancy study.

The chain links TRBV4-3 to TRBJ2-1; the match to TRBD1 covers 10 bases. V lost 1 base to trimming and J lost 7 bases; unmatched junction nucleotides: 10. This CDR3 comprises 17 residues. Germline loops: CDR1 LGHNA, CDR2 YSLEER. CDR3: CASSQATGTGVPNEQFF. CDR3 sequence (DNA): TGCGCCAGCAGCCAAGCAACCGGGACAGGGGTACCTAATGAGCAGTTCTTC.

The chain joins TRBV7-9 to TRBJ2-5; 9 bases agree with TRBD2. The CDR3 runs to 15 residues. Trimming removed 1 base from V and 3 bases from J; junction bases left unmatched: 3. Germline V gene sequence: CDR1 SEHNR, CDR2 FQNEAQ (reference sequence). In nucleotides, the CDR3 is TGTGCCAGCAGCTTAGTTCTAGCGGGGAAAGAGACCCAGTACTTC. Residues: CASSLVLAGKETQYF. Variable domain in full (rest from reference TRBV7-9 and TRBJ2-5): DTGVSQNPRHKITKRGQNVTFRCDPISEHNRLYWYRQTLGQGPEFLTYFQNEAQLEKSRLLSDRFSAERPKGSFSTLEIQRTEQGDSAMYLCASSLVLAGKETQYFGPGTRLLVL.

The chain recombines TRBV30 with TRBJ2-1; maybe TRBD2 (6 bases). Trimming took off 2 bases at V and 8 bases at J, with 22 bases between the two ends. The germline V gene has CDR1 GTSNPN and CDR2 SVGIG (reference sequence). The CDR3 consists of 16 residues. CDR3 region: CAWSIGTFGHQDEQFF. CDR3 bases: TGTGCCTGGAGTATCGGGACTTTCGGGCATCAAGATGAGCAGTTCTTC.

The chain has TRBV5-6 and TRBJ2-3, with TRBD1 matching 9 bases. Unmatched junction bases numbered 4, after V lost 1 base and J lost 4 bases. The CDR3 covers 15 residues. Germline V gives CDR1 SGHDT, CDR2 YYEEEE. In DNA form, the CDR3 reads TGTGCCAGCAGCTTGACAGGGGGCATCGCAGATACGCAGTATTTT. Its translation is CASSLTGGIADTQYF.

J is TRBJ2-1 and V is TRBV18; possibly TRBD2 for D (6 bases). The V gene lost 3 bases and the J gene lost 4 bases, with 10 bases spanning the gap. The CDR3 runs 14 residues. Germline CDR1 reads KGHSH; CDR2 reads LQKENI. The CDR3 loop is CASSPGDLYNEQFF. The CDR3 nucleotides are TGTGCCAGCTCACCCGGGGACTTGTACAATGAGCAGTTCTTC.